This T cell receptor beta chain was recovered during a study of T cells in Graves' hyperthyroidism and ophthalmopathy. In this sample, this clonotype turned up many times. TCR beta CDR3 sequences were amplified from RNA transcripts. Primed by the HTBI set, a first-round RT-PCR was run on the TCR CDR3. TCRdb fed the multiplex PCR reads into MiXCR, producing one record per CDR3 protein. The table records approximately 430,000 distinct CDR3 sequences, around 14% of them present only once. The source material was blood. The sequence was obtained from a woman aged 18-29 years with Graves' hyperthyroidism.

The CDR3 spells CASSSAGEAFF. CDR3 DNA sequence: TGTGCCAGCAGTTCCGCCGGTGAAGCTTTCTTT. This chain uses TRBV27 with TRBJ1-1; D gene unclear. This CDR3 contains 11 residues. Per the germline V gene, CDR1 is MNHEY and CDR2 is SMNVEV (reference sequence). V gave up 4 bases and J gave up 7 bases, with 7 bases separating them.